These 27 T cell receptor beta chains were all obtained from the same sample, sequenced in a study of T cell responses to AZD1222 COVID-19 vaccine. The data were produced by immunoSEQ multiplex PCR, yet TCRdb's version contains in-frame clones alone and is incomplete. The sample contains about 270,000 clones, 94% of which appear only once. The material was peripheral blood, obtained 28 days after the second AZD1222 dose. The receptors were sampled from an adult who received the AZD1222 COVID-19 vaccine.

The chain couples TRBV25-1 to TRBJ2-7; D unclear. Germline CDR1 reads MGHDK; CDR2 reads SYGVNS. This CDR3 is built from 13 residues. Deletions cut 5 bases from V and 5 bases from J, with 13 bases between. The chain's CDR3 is CASSHRFPDEQYF. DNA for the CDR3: TGTGCCAGCAGTCATAGGTTCCCTGACGAGCAGTACTTC.

The CDR3 DNA sequence: TGTGCCAGCAGTCCAGGGAACTATGGCTACACCTTC. Translation gives CASSPGNYGYTF. V usage is TRBV3-1 (or the pseudogene TRBV3-2) and J usage is TRBJ1-2; tentatively, D is TRBD1 (5 bases). The CDR3 covers 12 residues. Germline V gives CDR1 LGHDT, CDR2 YNNKEL (reference sequence). V gave up 6 bases and J gave up 2 bases, with 7 bases separating them.

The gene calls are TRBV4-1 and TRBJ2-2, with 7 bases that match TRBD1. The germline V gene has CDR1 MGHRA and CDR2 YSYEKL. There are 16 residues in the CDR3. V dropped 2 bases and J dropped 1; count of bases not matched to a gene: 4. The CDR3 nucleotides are TGCGCCAGCAGCCAAACCGGGACAGTGAACACCGGGGAGCTGTTTTTT. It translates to CASSQTGTVNTGELFF.

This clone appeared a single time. The CDR3 loop is CASSPSLATNEKLFF. DNA for the CDR3: TGTGCCAGCTCACCATCCTTGGCAACTAATGAAAAACTGTTTTTT. The chain combines TRBV18 with TRBJ1-4; D is undetermined. The germline V and J ends were trimmed by 2 bases and 0 bases, with 7 bases remaining between them. Germline CDR1 KGHSH, CDR2 LQKENI. This CDR3 has 15 amino acids.

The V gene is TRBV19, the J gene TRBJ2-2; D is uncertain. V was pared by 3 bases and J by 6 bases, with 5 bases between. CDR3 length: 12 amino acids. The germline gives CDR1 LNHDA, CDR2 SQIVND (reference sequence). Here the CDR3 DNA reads TGTGCCAGTAGTATGGCGGCCGGGGAGCTGTTTTTT. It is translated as CASSMAAGELFF.

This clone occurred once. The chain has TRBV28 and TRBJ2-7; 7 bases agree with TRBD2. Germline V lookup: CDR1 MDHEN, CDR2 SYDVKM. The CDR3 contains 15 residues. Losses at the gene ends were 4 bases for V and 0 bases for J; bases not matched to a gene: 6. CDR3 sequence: CASSSLAVVSYEQYF. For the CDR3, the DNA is TGTGCCAGCAGTTCTCTAGCGGTGGTCTCCTACGAGCAGTACTTC.

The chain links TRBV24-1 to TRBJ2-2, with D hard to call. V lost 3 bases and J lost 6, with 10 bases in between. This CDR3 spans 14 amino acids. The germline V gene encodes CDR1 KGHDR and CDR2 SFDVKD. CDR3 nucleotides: TGTGCCACCAGTGATGGGCTGGGCTCCGGGGAGCTGTTTTTT. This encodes CATSDGLGSGELFF.

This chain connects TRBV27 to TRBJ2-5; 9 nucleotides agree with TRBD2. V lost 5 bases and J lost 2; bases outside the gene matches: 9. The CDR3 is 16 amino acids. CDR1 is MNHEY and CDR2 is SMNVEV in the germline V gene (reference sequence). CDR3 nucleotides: TGTGCCAGCAGTCCTCGGTTAGCGGGGGAGCAAGAGACCCAGTACTTC. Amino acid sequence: CASSPRLAGEQETQYF.

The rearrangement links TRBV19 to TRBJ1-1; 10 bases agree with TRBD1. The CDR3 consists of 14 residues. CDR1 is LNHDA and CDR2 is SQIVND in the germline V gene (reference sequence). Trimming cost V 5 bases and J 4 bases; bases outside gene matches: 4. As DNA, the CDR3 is TGTGCCAGTAGTCGGACAGGGGGAGGCACTGAAGCTTTCTTT. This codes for CASSRTGGGTEAFF.

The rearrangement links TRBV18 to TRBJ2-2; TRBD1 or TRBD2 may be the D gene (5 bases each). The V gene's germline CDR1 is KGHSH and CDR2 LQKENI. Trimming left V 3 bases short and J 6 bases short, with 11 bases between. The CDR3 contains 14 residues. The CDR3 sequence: CASSPSRDAGELFF. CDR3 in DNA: TGTGCCAGCTCACCTTCCAGGGACGCCGGGGAGCTGTTTTTT.

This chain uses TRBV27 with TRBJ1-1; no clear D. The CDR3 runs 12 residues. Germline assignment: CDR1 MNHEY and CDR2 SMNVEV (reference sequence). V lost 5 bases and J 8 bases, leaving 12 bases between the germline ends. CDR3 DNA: TGTGCCAGCAGTGGTGAAGCCCGCGAAGCTTTCTTT. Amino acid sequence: CASSGEAREAFF.

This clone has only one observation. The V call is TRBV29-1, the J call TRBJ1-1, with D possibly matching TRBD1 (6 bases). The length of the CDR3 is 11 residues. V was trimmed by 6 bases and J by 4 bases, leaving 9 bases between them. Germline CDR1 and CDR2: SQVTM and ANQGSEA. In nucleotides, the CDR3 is TGCAGCGTGGGACACTCCACTGAAGCTTTCTTT. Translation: CSVGHSTEAFF.

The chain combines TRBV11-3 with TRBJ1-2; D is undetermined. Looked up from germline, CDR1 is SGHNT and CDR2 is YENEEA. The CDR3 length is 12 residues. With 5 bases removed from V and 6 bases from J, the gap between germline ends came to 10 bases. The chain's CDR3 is CASSRGRDGYTF. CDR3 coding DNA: TGTGCCAGCAGCCGCGGGCGGGATGGCTACACCTTC.

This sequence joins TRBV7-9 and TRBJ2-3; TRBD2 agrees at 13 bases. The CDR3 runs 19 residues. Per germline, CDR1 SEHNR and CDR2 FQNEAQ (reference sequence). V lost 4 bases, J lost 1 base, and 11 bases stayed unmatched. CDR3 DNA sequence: TGTGCCAGCAGCTCTACAACTAGCGGGGGGGCCGGTGGCACAGATACGCAGTATTTT. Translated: CASSSTTSGGAGGTDTQYF.

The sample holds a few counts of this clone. The CDR3 DNA reads as TGTGCCAGCAGTTTAGGACAGGGGAACACTGAAGCTTTCTTT. Protein product: CASSLGQGNTEAFF. V and J are TRBV27 and TRBJ1-1; TRBD1 matches at 8 bases. The CDR3 has 14 residues. The germline V gene encodes CDR1 MNHEY and CDR2 SMNVEV (reference sequence). The V gene end was trimmed by 2 bases and the J gene end by 1 base; junction bases not matched to a gene: 0.

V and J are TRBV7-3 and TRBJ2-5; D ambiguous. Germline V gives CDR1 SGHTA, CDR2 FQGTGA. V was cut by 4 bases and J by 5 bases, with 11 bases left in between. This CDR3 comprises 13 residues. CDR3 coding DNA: TGTGCCAGCAGCTCCAGCTCCCAGGAGACCCAGTACTTC. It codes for CASSSSSQETQYF. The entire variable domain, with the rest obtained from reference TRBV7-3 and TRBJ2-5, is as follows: GAGVSQTPSNKVTEKGKYVELRCDPISGHTALYWYRQSLGQGPEFLIYFQGTGAADDSGLPNDRFFAVRPEGSVSTLKIQRTERGDSAVYLCASSSSSQETQYFGPGTRLLVL.

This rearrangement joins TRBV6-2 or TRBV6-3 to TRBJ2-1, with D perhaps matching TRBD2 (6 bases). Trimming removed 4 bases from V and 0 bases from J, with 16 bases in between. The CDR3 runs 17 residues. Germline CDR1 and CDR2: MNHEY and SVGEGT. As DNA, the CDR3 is TGTGCCAGCAGTTCCCGCCCGGGACTCGGCTCCTACAATGAGCAGTTCTTC. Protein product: CASSSRPGLGSYNEQFF.

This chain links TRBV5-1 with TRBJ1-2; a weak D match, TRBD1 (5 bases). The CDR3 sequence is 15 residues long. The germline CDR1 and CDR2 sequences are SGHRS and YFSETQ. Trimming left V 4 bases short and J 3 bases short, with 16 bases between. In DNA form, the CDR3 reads TGCGCCAGCAGCCGGGGGGGACGAATGGACTATGGCTACACCTTC. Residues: CASSRGGRMDYGYTF.

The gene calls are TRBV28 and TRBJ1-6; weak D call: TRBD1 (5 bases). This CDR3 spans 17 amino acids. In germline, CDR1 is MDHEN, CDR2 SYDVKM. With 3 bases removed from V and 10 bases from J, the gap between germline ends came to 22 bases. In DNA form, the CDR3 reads TGTGCCAGCAGTTTCCCCCTCGACAGACGGCCCCGCTCACCCCTCCACTTT. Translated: CASSFPLDRRPRSPLHF. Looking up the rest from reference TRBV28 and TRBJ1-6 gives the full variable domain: DVKVTQSSRYLVKRTGEKVFLECVQDMDHENMFWYRQDPGLGLRLIYFSYDVKMKEKGDIPEGYSVSREKKERFSLILESASTNQTSMYLCASSFPLDRRPRSPLHFGNGTRLTVT.

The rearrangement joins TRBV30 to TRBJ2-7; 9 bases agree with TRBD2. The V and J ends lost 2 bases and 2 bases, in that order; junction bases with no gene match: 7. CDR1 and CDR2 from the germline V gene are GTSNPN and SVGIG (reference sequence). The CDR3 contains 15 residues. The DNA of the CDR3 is TGTGCCTGGAGTTCAACTAGCGGGCTAGCCTACGAGCAGTACTTC. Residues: CAWSSTSGLAYEQYF.

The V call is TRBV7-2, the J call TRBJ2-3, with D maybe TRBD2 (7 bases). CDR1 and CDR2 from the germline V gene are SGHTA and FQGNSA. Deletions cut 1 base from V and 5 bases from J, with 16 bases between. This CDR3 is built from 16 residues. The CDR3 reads CASSLGRWGGGDTQYF. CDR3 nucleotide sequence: TGTGCCAGCAGCTTAGGTCGGTGGGGGGGCGGAGATACGCAGTATTTT. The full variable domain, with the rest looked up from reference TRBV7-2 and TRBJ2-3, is GAGVSQSPSNKVTEKGKDVELRCDPISGHTALYWYRQSLGQGLEFLIYFQGNSAPDKSGLPSDRFSAERTGGSVSTLTIQRTQQEDSAVYLCASSLGRWGGGDTQYFGPGTRLTVL.

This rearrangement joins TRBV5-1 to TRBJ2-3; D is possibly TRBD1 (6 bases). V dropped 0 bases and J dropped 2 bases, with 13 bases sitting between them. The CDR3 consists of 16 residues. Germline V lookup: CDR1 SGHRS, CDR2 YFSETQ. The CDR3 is CASSLARGAITDTQYF. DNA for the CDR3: TGCGCCAGCAGCTTGGCCAGGGGTGCAATCACAGATACGCAGTATTTT.

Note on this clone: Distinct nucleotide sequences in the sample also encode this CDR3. CDR3 sequence (DNA): TGTGCCAGCAGTTTACGTTACGAGCAGTACTTC. This encodes CASSLRYEQYF. This chain uses TRBV28 with TRBJ2-7; D remains ambiguous. The CDR3 is made up of 11 amino acids. Germline CDR1 is MDHEN and CDR2 is SYDVKM. The V gene lost 2 bases and the J gene lost 4 bases, with 3 bases spanning the gap. Complete variable domain (other parts from reference TRBV28 and TRBJ2-7): DVKVTQSSRYLVKRTGEKVFLECVQDMDHENMFWYRQDPGLGLRLIYFSYDVKMKEKGDIPEGYSVSREKKERFSLILESASTNQTSMYLCASSLRYEQYFGPGTRLTVT.

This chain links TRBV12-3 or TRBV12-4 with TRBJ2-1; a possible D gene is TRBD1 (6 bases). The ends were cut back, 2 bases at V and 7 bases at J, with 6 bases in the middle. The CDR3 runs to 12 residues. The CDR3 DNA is TGTGCCAGCAGTTTAAGGGGGAATGAGCAGTTCTTC. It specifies CASSLRGNEQFF.

The CDR3 sequence is CASSLGRVYGYTF. The DNA for the CDR3 is TGTGCCAGCAGTTTGGGCCGAGTCTATGGCTACACCTTC. The V and J genes are TRBV28 and TRBJ1-2; unclear D gene. Per the germline V gene, CDR1 is MDHEN and CDR2 is SYDVKM. The CDR3 has 13 residues. V lost 3 bases and J 4 bases, leaving 9 bases between the germline ends.

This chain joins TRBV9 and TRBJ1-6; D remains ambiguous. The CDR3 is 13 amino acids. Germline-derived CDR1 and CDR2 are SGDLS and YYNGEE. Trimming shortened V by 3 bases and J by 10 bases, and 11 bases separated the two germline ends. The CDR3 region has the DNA TGTGCCAGCAGCGGGGGTGGTTGGTCACCCCTCCACTTT. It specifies CASSGGGWSPLHF.

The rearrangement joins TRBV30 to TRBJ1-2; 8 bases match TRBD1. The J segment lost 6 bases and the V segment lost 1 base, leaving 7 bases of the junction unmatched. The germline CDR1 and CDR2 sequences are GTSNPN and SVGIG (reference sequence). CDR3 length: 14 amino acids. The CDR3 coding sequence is TGTGCCTGGAGTGGGAGGACAGGGATCGATGGCTACACCTTC. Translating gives CAWSGRTGIDGYTF.